One sample yielded the 30 T cell receptor beta chains listed below, sequenced in a study of OX40 agonist ivuxolimab in advanced cancers. Generated by immunoSEQ multiplex PCR, the TCRdb table keeps only in-frame clones and is missing some. The sample has roughly 80,000 clones, about 86% seen once. The sample in question was CD4+ or CD8+ T cells sorted from blood, obtained in a trial of the OX40 agonist ivuxolimab. The receptors here all came from an adult with an advanced solid tumor such as melanoma, head and neck, liver or kidney cancer.

The gene calls are TRBV29-1 and TRBJ1-2; D not certain. V gave up 7 bases and J gave up 0 bases, with 6 bases separating them. Germline CDR1 reads SQVTM; CDR2 reads ANQGSEA. The CDR3 runs to 11 residues. CDR3 bases: TGCAGCGACGGTTCTAACTATGGCTACACCTTC. This sequence encodes CSDGSNYGYTF.

The chain joins TRBV5-6 to TRBJ1-4; 9 bases line up with TRBD1. The CDR3 extends over 16 amino acids. The germline CDR1 and CDR2 sequences are SGHDT and YYEEEE. After removal of 4 bases from V and 7 bases from J, the junction contained 11 bases not matched to a gene. This chain's CDR3 is CASSVPSGTGIEKLFF. CDR3 DNA: TGTGCCAGCAGCGTCCCTTCCGGGACAGGGATTGAAAAACTGTTTTTT. The entire variable domain, with the rest obtained from reference TRBV5-6 and TRBJ1-4, is as follows: DAGVTQSPTHLIKTRGQQVTLRCSPKSGHDTVSWYQQALGQGPQFIFQYYEEEERQRGNFPDRFSGHQFPNYSSELNVNALLLGDSALYLCASSVPSGTGIEKLFFGSGTQLSVL.

This chain links TRBV2 with TRBJ1-3; D unresolved. V was trimmed by 5 bases and J by 2 bases, leaving 7 bases between them. Germline CDR1 is SNHLY and CDR2 is FYNNEI. There are 13 residues in the CDR3. The CDR3 bases are TGTGCCAGCAGTCTAAATACTGGAAACACCATATATTTT. Translating gives CASSLNTGNTIYF.

The J gene is TRBJ2-1, the V gene TRBV7-3; maybe TRBD1 (7 bases). V was trimmed by 8 bases and J by 7 bases, leaving 15 bases between them. The CDR3 is 13 residues long. CDR1 is SGHTA, CDR2 FQGTGA, per germline. CDR3 amino acids: CASGIQGGNEQFF. CDR3 bases: TGTGCCAGCGGTATCCAGGGGGGAAATGAGCAGTTCTTC.

This sequence joins TRBV5-1 and TRBJ1-2; possible D gene TRBD1, 5 bases. V lost 2 bases to trimming and J lost 4 bases, with 15 bases between them. From germline, CDR1 is SGHRS and CDR2 YFSETQ. The CDR3 is 15 amino acids. CDR3 protein: CASSFQSIGVYGYTF. The CDR3 DNA reads as TGCGCCAGCAGCTTCCAATCAATAGGGGTCTATGGCTACACCTTC.

This chain links TRBV11-2 with TRBJ1-1; 7 bases match TRBD1. Germline CDR1 SGHAT, CDR2 FQNNGV. V trimming: 8 bases; J trimming: 9 bases; junction bases outside the gene matches: 15. The CDR3 spans 14 residues. CDR3 region: CASCLDRRGSKAFF. The CDR3 region has the DNA TGTGCCAGCTGTTTGGACAGGAGGGGTTCTAAAGCTTTCTTT.

The chain couples TRBV9 to TRBJ1-3; weak D call: TRBD1 (6 bases). CDR1 is SGDLS, CDR2 YYNGEE, per germline. Trimming removed 0 bases at V and 2 bases at J, with 12 bases between. This CDR3 has 16 amino acids. The DNA for the CDR3 is TGTGCCAGCAGCGTAGACCTGGGGGCAACTGGAAACACCATATATTTT. As protein: CASSVDLGATGNTIYF.

The chain links TRBV30 to TRBJ2-3, with D uncertain. The CDR3 is made up of 12 amino acids. Per germline, CDR1 GTSNPN and CDR2 SVGIG (reference sequence). V was trimmed by 0 bases and J by 6 bases, leaving 7 bases between them. CDR3 coding DNA: TGTGCCTGGAGTGTACCCCCGGATACGCAGTATTTT. Its translation is CAWSVPPDTQYF.

This chain links TRBV7-9 with TRBJ1-5; the match to TRBD1 covers 7 bases. V shed 4 bases and J 3 bases; nucleotides not matched to a gene: 9. Germline CDR1 SEHNR, CDR2 FQNEAQ (reference sequence). The CDR3 spans 16 residues. The DNA of the CDR3 is TGTGCCAGCAGCTCGGCTTACAGGGGCGACAATCAGCCCCAGCATTTT. It encodes CASSSAYRGDNQPQHF.

This chain uses TRBV7-9 with TRBJ2-5; no definite D call. Trimming left V 5 bases short and J 5 bases short, with 18 bases between. Germline CDR1 reads SEHNR; CDR2 reads FQNEAQ (reference sequence). The CDR3 has 15 residues. This CDR3 reads CASSQPRILRETQYF. The CDR3 DNA is TGTGCCAGCAGCCAGCCTCGGATACTTAGGGAGACCCAGTACTTC.

This clone turned up a few times. J is TRBJ2-3 and V is TRBV4-3; the match to TRBD1 covers 8 bases. J lost 2 bases, V lost 4 bases, and 5 bases had no gene match. CDR1 is LGHNA and CDR2 is YSLEER in the germline V gene. This CDR3 contains 15 residues. In DNA form, the CDR3 reads TGCGCCAGCAGCCCCGGACAGGGTGACACAGATACGCAGTATTTT. Translated: CASSPGQGDTDTQYF.

V and J are TRBV25-1 and TRBJ1-5; D gene uncertain. CDR1 and CDR2 from the germline V gene are MGHDK and SYGVNS. The CDR3 extends over 12 amino acids. V dropped 6 bases and J dropped 4 bases, with 7 bases sitting between them. CDR3 nucleotides: TGTGCCAGCAGGACGGAGAATCAGCCCCAGCATTTT. Translating it yields CASRTENQPQHF.

The chain carries TRBV30 and TRBJ2-5; 12 nucleotides line up with TRBD2. The germline gives CDR1 GTSNPN, CDR2 SVGIG (reference sequence). The V segment lost 4 bases and the J segment 5 bases; nucleotides outside the gene matches: 2. The CDR3 is 13 residues long. Here the CDR3 DNA reads TGTGCCTGGACTAGCGGGGGGGCTGAGACCCAGTACTTC. This encodes CAWTSGGAETQYF.

V usage is TRBV4-1 and J usage is TRBJ1-1, with D maybe TRBD1 (6 bases). The germline V and J ends were trimmed by 1 base and 1 base, with 13 bases remaining between them. The CDR3 consists of 16 residues. Germline CDR1 reads MGHRA; CDR2 reads YSYEKL. The CDR3 loop reads CASSQVVRGANTEAFF. The CDR3, as DNA: TGCGCCAGCAGCCAAGTAGTCAGGGGAGCGAACACTGAAGCTTTCTTT.

On this clone itself: At one boundary the junction diverges from the germline segment, which might be a read error. The chain recombines TRBV7-9 with TRBJ1-3; the D gene is possibly TRBD1 (5 bases). The germline V gene encodes CDR1 SEHNR and CDR2 FQNEAQ (reference sequence). The CDR3 covers 13 residues. The CDR3: CASSLVLPQGRTF. The CDR3 region has the DNA TGTGCCAGCAGCTTAGTTCTCCCGCAGGGTCGGACTTTT. Looking up the rest from reference TRBV7-9 and TRBJ1-3 gives the full variable domain: DTGVSQNPRHKITKRGQNVTFRCDPISEHNRLYWYRQTLGQGPEFLTYFQNEAQLEKSRLLSDRFSAERPKGSFSTLEIQRTEQGDSAMYLCASSLVLPQGRTFGEGSWLTVV.

DNA of the CDR3: TGTGCCAGCAGTGAAGCGCTCGGGGGGCTGGGCACAGATACGCAGTATTTT. Protein: CASSEALGGLGTDTQYF. The genes are TRBV6-1 and TRBJ2-3, with D tentatively TRBD2 (7 bases). V gave up 0 bases and J gave up 1 base, with 14 bases separating them. The CDR3 totals 17 residues. CDR1 and CDR2 from the germline V gene are MNHNS and SASEGT.

The gene calls are TRBV25-1 and TRBJ1-1, with D unresolved. The ends were cut back, 7 bases at V and 2 bases at J, with 17 bases in the middle. The CDR3 is made up of 15 amino acids. From germline, CDR1 is MGHDK and CDR2 SYGVNS. The CDR3 bases are TGTGCCAGCACCCCGTTTCGGGGATCAAACACTGAAGCTTTCTTT. This codes for CASTPFRGSNTEAFF.

V and J are TRBV27 and TRBJ1-5, with D perhaps TRBD1 (5 bases). The V and J ends lost 6 bases and 4 bases respectively, with 7 bases between them. This CDR3 has 12 residues. Per the germline V gene, CDR1 is MNHEY and CDR2 is SMNVEV (reference sequence). This CDR3 is CASRGVNQPQHF. The CDR3 coding sequence is TGTGCCAGCAGGGGGGTGAATCAGCCCCAGCATTTT.

In this sample, this clone turned up a few times. CDR3 protein: CASSPRSGKSPLHF. In DNA, the CDR3 is TGTGCCAGCTCACCGCGCTCAGGGAAATCACCCCTCCACTTT. V usage is TRBV18 and J usage is TRBJ1-6, with D perhaps matching TRBD1 (5 bases). The CDR3 has 14 residues. With 3 bases removed from V and 10 bases from J, the gap between germline ends came to 13 bases. Germline V CDR1 and CDR2: KGHSH, LQKENI.

This chain joins TRBV7-8 and TRBJ1-4; 8 positions match TRBD1. V lost 5 bases to trimming and J lost 10 bases; unmatched junction nucleotides: 15. The CDR3 runs 16 residues. The V gene's germline CDR1 is SGHVS and CDR2 FQNEAQ. The CDR3 DNA reads as TGTGCCAGCAGCCCAGAGGACCGCTTAACAGGGGGAAAACTGTTTTTT. This translates into CASSPEDRLTGGKLFF.

The sample holds one count of this clone. J is TRBJ2-3 and V is TRBV6-5; no clear D. V dropped 0 bases and J dropped 5 bases, with 9 bases sitting between them. The CDR3 spans 14 residues. Per germline, CDR1 MNHEY and CDR2 SVGAGI. This CDR3 is CASSYSGGLDTQYF. In DNA form, the CDR3 reads TGTGCCAGCAGTTACTCGGGCGGATTAGATACGCAGTATTTT.

The chain combines TRBV7-2 with TRBJ1-5; D gene uncertain. With 2 bases removed from V and 10 bases from J, the gap between germline ends came to 12 bases. The germline gives CDR1 SGHTA, CDR2 FQGNSA. The CDR3 length is 13 residues. CDR3 sequence (DNA): TGTGCCAGCAGCTTAAACACACAATCTCCCCAGCATTTT. Translation: CASSLNTQSPQHF.

The chain employs TRBV11-1 and TRBJ1-4; 9 bases match TRBD1. Trimming took 1 base from V and 0 from J; bases not matched to a gene: 6. The CDR3 consists of 18 residues. CDR1 is SGHAT, CDR2 FQDESV, per germline (reference sequence). The CDR3 reads CASSLVTGDRATNEKLFF. The CDR3 DNA reads as TGTGCCAGCAGCTTAGTTACCGGGGACAGGGCAACTAATGAAAAACTGTTTTTT.

V is TRBV4-1 and J is TRBJ2-5; 10 bases line up with TRBD1. The CDR3 sequence is 15 residues long. CDR1 is MGHRA, CDR2 YSYEKL, per germline. The V gene end was trimmed by 7 bases and the J gene end by 5 bases; junction bases not matched to a gene: 10. The CDR3 DNA sequence: TGCGCCAGCAATAAGGGGACAGGGGTTGTGGAGACCCAGTACTTC. This gives the protein CASNKGTGVVETQYF.

A single count supports this clone. V is TRBV9 and J is TRBJ2-5; 14 bases are shared with TRBD2. J gave up 5 bases and V 4 bases, and 7 bases lay outside the gene matches. This CDR3 is built from 16 residues. CDR1 is SGDLS, CDR2 YYNGEE, per germline. The CDR3 sequence is CASSLRTSGGRETQYF. CDR3 coding DNA: TGTGCCAGCAGCCTCCGGACTAGCGGGGGGCGGGAGACCCAGTACTTC.

This clone appeared once. The V gene is TRBV28, the J gene TRBJ1-4; 7 bases fit TRBD1. The ends lost 3 bases at V and 3 bases at J; junction bases unmatched: 4. CDR3 size: 15 residues. The germline V gene has CDR1 MDHEN and CDR2 SYDVKM. For the CDR3, the DNA is TGTGCCAGCAGTTTTGGGGACAGATCTAATGAAAAACTGTTTTTT. This sequence encodes CASSFGDRSNEKLFF.

The genes are TRBV28 and TRBJ1-1, with 9 nucleotides matching TRBD1. The V gene end was trimmed by 6 bases and the J gene end by 4 bases; junction bases not matched to a gene: 9. The germline CDR1 and CDR2 sequences are MDHEN and SYDVKM. The CDR3 totals 15 residues. The CDR3 loop reads CASSLQGAGSTEAFF. The DNA for the CDR3 is TGTGCCAGCAGCCTACAGGGGGCAGGGTCCACTGAAGCTTTCTTT.

The chain uses TRBV5-1 and TRBJ1-5; D is unresolved. Germline V gene lookup returns CDR1 SGHRS and CDR2 YFSETQ. Trimming shortened V by 5 bases and J by 5 bases, and 11 bases separated the two germline ends. CDR3 length: 13 residues. The DNA for the CDR3 is TGCGCCAGCAGTAGGCACGGCCATCAGCCCCAGCATTTT. Residues: CASSRHGHQPQHF.

V is TRBV5-4 and J is TRBJ2-1, with 8 positions matching TRBD2. This CDR3 is built from 11 residues. V shed 4 bases and J 13 bases; nucleotides not matched to a gene: 4. The germline CDR1 and CDR2 sequences are SGHNT and YYREEE (reference sequence). The CDR3 sequence: CASSVSGKQFF. For the CDR3, the DNA is TGTGCCAGCAGCGTTAGCGGGAAACAGTTCTTC.

V is TRBV5-4 and J is TRBJ1-3, with D hard to call. The V end lost 5 bases, the J end lost 4 bases, and 16 bases lay between the germline ends. The CDR3 spans 15 residues. The germline V gene has CDR1 SGHNT and CDR2 YYREEE (reference sequence). The CDR3: CASSDARTPGNTIYF. Written as DNA, the CDR3 is TGTGCCAGCAGTGATGCCCGGACTCCAGGAAACACCATATATTTT.